Presented here are 23 T cell receptor beta chains from one specimen sequenced in a study of CD8 T cells in ankylosing spondylitis. In TCRdb, the 5' RACE reads were re-called with MiXCR into one record per CDR3 protein. The sample has about 140,000 distinct CDR3 sequences; 5.5% to 7.5% are singletons. Sequenced material: blood, either unsorted or a sorted T cell fraction (not recorded which). All receptors derive from a female donor with ankylosing spondylitis or in good health (not recorded which).

The V and J genes are TRBV12-3 or TRBV12-4 and TRBJ1-2; D remains unclear. The CDR3 covers 14 residues. Trimming took 4 bases from V and 4 from J, leaving 13 bases between them. CDR3 protein: CASSWAELGYGYTF. DNA of the CDR3: TGTGCCAGCAGTTGGGCCGAGCTCGGCTATGGCTACACCTTC.

This clonotype was observed at least ten times. This chain joins TRBV11-2 and TRBJ1-5; 9 bases map to TRBD1. V was clipped by 5 bases and J by 3 bases; unmatched bases: 20. The germline V gene encodes CDR1 SGHAT and CDR2 FQNNGV. The CDR3 sequence is 20 residues long. As DNA, the CDR3 is TGTGCCAGCAGCCACACAACCAATAAAACGGGACAGGGTCACAATCAGCCCCAGCATTTT. It codes for CASSHTTNKTGQGHNQPQHF.

At least ten counts were recorded for this clonotype. V usage is TRBV5-1 and J usage is TRBJ1-4; D uncertain. Germline V gives CDR1 SGHRS, CDR2 YFSETQ. The length of the CDR3 is 14 residues. V was pared by 4 bases and J by 8 bases, with 15 bases between. DNA of the CDR3: TGCGCCAGCAGCACGAAGGTCGCGGGCGAAAAACTGTTTTTT. Protein sequence: CASSTKVAGEKLFF.

V usage is TRBV6-5 and J usage is TRBJ2-3; the D is unclear. The length of the CDR3 is 13 residues. V lost 6 bases, J lost 5 bases, and 12 bases lay in between. Germline CDR1 is MNHEY and CDR2 is SVGAGI. This chain's CDR3 is CASRYFGRDTQYF. The CDR3 nucleotides read TGTGCCAGCAGGTATTTTGGAAGAGATACGCAGTATTTT.

The rearrangement joins TRBV7-2 to TRBJ1-2; D ambiguous. The V gene's germline CDR1 is SGHTA and CDR2 FQGNSA. The CDR3 is 14 residues long. V was clipped by 3 bases and J by 3 bases, with 11 bases between them. CDR3 in DNA: TGTGCCAGCAGCTTTGTCCAGGTAGACTATGGCTACACCTTC. Amino acids: CASSFVQVDYGYTF.

This clonotype has a handful of counts. The chain joins TRBV7-9 to TRBJ2-7; D may be TRBD1 (5 bases). CDR3 length: 16 amino acids. The ends were cut back, 5 bases at V and 0 bases at J, with 17 bases in the middle. Germline V lookup: CDR1 SEHNR, CDR2 FQNEAQ (reference sequence). CDR3: CASSPSRQSSSYEQYF. The CDR3 nucleotides read TGTGCCAGCAGCCCGAGCCGACAGTCGAGCTCCTACGAGCAGTACTTC.

The chain combines TRBV10-3 with TRBJ2-2; D unclear. Per the germline V gene, CDR1 is ENHRY and CDR2 is SYGVKD. V was trimmed by 7 bases and J by 3 bases, leaving 12 bases between them. CDR3 size: 14 residues. CDR3 sequence: CAIMRLEDTGELFF. In nucleotides, the CDR3 is TGTGCCATCATGAGGCTAGAGGACACCGGGGAGCTGTTTTTT.

This clonotype was counted many times. The chain has TRBV11-3 and TRBJ2-1; 8 bases fit TRBD2. The CDR3 is 14 residues long. J gave up 8 bases and V 2 bases, and 5 bases lay outside the gene matches. CDR1 and CDR2 (germline): SGHNT, YENEEA. CDR3 bases: TGTGCCAGCAGCTTAAACGGGGGGGCGCATGAGCAGTTCTTC. It specifies CASSLNGGAHEQFF.

This clonotype came up a few times. The chain has TRBV5-1 and TRBJ1-6; D is unresolved. V dropped 0 bases and J dropped 14 bases, with 15 bases sitting between them. Looked up from germline, CDR1 is SGHRS and CDR2 is YFSETQ. This CDR3 region has 14 residues. The CDR3, as DNA: TGCGCCAGCAGCTTGGACCCGACCGATTGGGCCCTCCACTTT. It specifies CASSLDPTDWALHF.

This clonotype was seen ten or more times. V and J are TRBV5-1 and TRBJ1-1; maybe TRBD1 (5 bases). The CDR3 totals 12 residues. Germline-derived CDR1 and CDR2 are SGHRS and YFSETQ. The V gene lost 2 bases and the J gene lost 8 bases, with 10 bases spanning the gap. CDR3: CASSLGVSEAFF. The CDR3 bases are TGCGCCAGCAGCTTAGGGGTATCCGAAGCTTTCTTT. The full variable domain, rest sourced from reference TRBV5-1 and TRBJ1-1, is KAGVTQTPRYLIKTRGQQVTLSCSPISGHRSVSWYQQTPGQGLQFLFEYFSETQRNKGNFPGRFSGRQFSNSRSEMNVSTLELGDSALYLCASSLGVSEAFFGQGTRLTVV.

This clonotype was recorded many times. V and J are TRBV5-1 and TRBJ2-3; D unresolved. Trimming took off 0 bases at V and 2 bases at J, with 10 bases between the two ends. This CDR3 comprises 15 residues. The germline V gene has CDR1 SGHRS and CDR2 YFSETQ. The CDR3 DNA is TGCGCCAGCAGCTTGGGGTCACAGACCACAGATACGCAGTATTTT. It yields the protein CASSLGSQTTDTQYF.

This clonotype was counted at least ten times. The chain combines TRBV3-1 with TRBJ1-5; TRBD1 is a possible D gene (5 bases). V lost 3 bases to trimming and J lost 3 bases, with 15 bases between them. Germline-derived CDR1 and CDR2 are LGHDT and YNNKEL (reference sequence). CDR3 length: 16 amino acids. The CDR3: CASSQSGTGNNQPQHF. The CDR3 DNA reads TGTGCCAGCAGCCAGTCCGGAACAGGAAACAATCAGCCCCAGCATTTT.

This clonotype was seen a handful of times. The chain joins TRBV24-1 to TRBJ1-2, with D unclear. CDR1 is KGHDR, CDR2 SFDVKD, per germline. This CDR3 has 14 residues. V was pared by 4 bases and J by 1 base, with 9 bases between. The CDR3 region is CATSDRTFNYGYTF. The CDR3 region has the DNA TGTGCCACCAGTGACAGGACTTTTAACTATGGCTACACCTTC.

This clonotype was counted only a few times. The chain is built from TRBV7-2 and TRBJ1-3, with D hard to call. Per the germline V gene, CDR1 is SGHTA and CDR2 is FQGNSA. The CDR3 is 17 residues long. V was shortened by 2 bases and J by 4 bases, with 18 bases between the two germline ends. Here the CDR3 DNA reads TGTGCCAGCAGCTTAAGTACAGCCCGGTACAGAGGAAACACCATATATTTT. Residues: CASSLSTARYRGNTIYF.

Remarks on this clonotype: Since a much larger clone is just one base distant, this may be a read error. The chain carries TRBV5-1 and TRBJ2-7, with TRBD1 as a possible D gene (6 bases). This CDR3 spans 14 amino acids. With 4 bases removed from V and 6 bases from J, the gap between germline ends came to 17 bases. Germline loops: CDR1 SGHRS, CDR2 YFSETQ. The CDR3 loop is CASSPTGTTSEQYF. CDR3 bases: TGCGCCAGCAGCCCGACCGGGACAACCTCCGAGCAGTACTTC.

This clonotype was seen many times. The rearrangement joins TRBV6-1 to TRBJ1-2; 9 bases agree with TRBD1. The CDR3 contains 15 residues. The germline CDR1 and CDR2 sequences are MNHNS and SASEGT. With V trimmed by 3 bases and J by 4 bases, 6 bases remained unmatched. CDR3 DNA sequence: TGTGCCAGCAGTGACGGGACAGGGTTTGTCTATGGCTACACCTTC. Its translation: CASSDGTGFVYGYTF.

This chain uses TRBV7-6 with TRBJ2-3; unclear D gene. This CDR3 comprises 15 residues. Between the trimmed V and J ends, which lost 1 base and 2 bases, there was a span of 10 bases. Germline values: CDR1 SGHVS, CDR2 FNYEAQ. CDR3 DNA sequence: TGTGCCAGCAGCTTAGATTTGTCCGCCACAGATACGCAGTATTTT. This codes for CASSLDLSATDTQYF.

This clonotype came up many times. This chain joins TRBV29-1 and TRBJ1-1, with D possibly being TRBD1 (6 bases). Germline assignment: CDR1 SQVTM and CDR2 ANQGSEA. This CDR3 comprises 15 residues. V was clipped by 3 bases and J by 0 bases, with 14 bases between them. The CDR3 coding sequence is TGCAGCGTTGAGTTTCCGGGACACATGAACACTGAAGCTTTCTTT. Its protein is CSVEFPGHMNTEAFF.

This clonotype was picked up a small number of times. The J gene is TRBJ2-6, the V gene TRBV7-2, with 7 bases aligning to TRBD1. V lost 5 bases to trimming and J lost 0 bases; unmatched junction nucleotides: 7. Germline CDR1 SGHTA, CDR2 FQGNSA. This CDR3 has 17 residues. The DNA of the CDR3 is TGTGCCAGCAGCCGGACAGGTGGTTTCTCTGGGGCCAACGTCCTGACTTTC. This encodes CASSRTGGFSGANVLTF.

In this sample, this clonotype turned up many times. The rearrangement links TRBV5-1 to TRBJ2-3; 8 bases match TRBD1. The CDR3 length is 16 residues. With 4 bases clipped from V and 6 bases from J, the junction kept 13 bases outside the gene matches. Germline loops: CDR1 SGHRS, CDR2 YFSETQ. The CDR3 loop is CASSGSGGSRSDTQYF. CDR3 bases: TGCGCCAGCAGCGGCTCAGGGGGCAGTCGCTCCGATACGCAGTATTTT.

This clonotype was seen ten or more times. The junction departs from germline at one end; a sequencing error may be responsible. This chain links TRBV29-1 with TRBJ2-3; possibly TRBD1 for D (7 bases). The CDR3 length is 10 residues. CDR1 is SQVTM and CDR2 is ANQGSEA in the germline V gene. CDR3 sequence: CSVGRDSHSF. Here the CDR3 DNA reads TGCAGCGTTGGGAGGGACAGCCACAGTTTT.

The sample holds many counts of this clonotype. The CDR3 region is CASSQDSYNSPLHF. The CDR3 coding sequence is TGTGCCAGCAGCCAAGACAGCTATAATTCACCCCTCCACTTT. The rearrangement uses TRBV3-1 and TRBJ1-6; no reliable D call. Trimming stripped 0 bases from V and 3 bases from J, with 3 bases between. Germline V gives CDR1 LGHDT, CDR2 YNNKEL (reference sequence). This CDR3 is 14 amino acids long.

This rearrangement joins TRBV12-3 or TRBV12-4 to TRBJ2-2; a possible D gene is TRBD1 (6 bases). The length of the CDR3 is 13 residues. The ends were cut back, 7 bases at V and 7 bases at J, with 13 bases in the middle. The CDR3 loop reads CASTFLGGGELFF. The DNA of the CDR3 is TGTGCCAGCACCTTTCTAGGGGGCGGGGAGCTGTTTTTT.